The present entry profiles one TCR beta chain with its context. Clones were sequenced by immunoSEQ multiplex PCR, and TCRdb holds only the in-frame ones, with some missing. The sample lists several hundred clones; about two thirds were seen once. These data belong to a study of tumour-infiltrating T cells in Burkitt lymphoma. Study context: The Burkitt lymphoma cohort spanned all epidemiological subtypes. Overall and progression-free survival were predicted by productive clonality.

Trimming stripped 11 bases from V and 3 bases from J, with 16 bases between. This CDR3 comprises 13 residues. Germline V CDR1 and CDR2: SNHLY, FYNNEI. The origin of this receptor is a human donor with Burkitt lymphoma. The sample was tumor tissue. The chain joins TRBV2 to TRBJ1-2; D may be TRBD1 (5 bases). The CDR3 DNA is TGTGCCCACGAGGGGCAGTCCCACTATGGCTACACCTTC. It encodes CAHEGQSHYGYTF.